One sample yielded the 10 T cell receptor beta chains listed below, sequenced in a study of molecular identifiers for immune sequencing clone quantification. TCRdb ran MiXCR on the PCR reads and lists one entry per CDR3 protein. This table holds roughly 86,000 distinct CDR3 sequences, 15% to 20% found once. Specimen: naive CD8+ T cells from blood, with Jurkat cell RNA spiked in. Subset reported: FACS-sorted CD8+CD4-CCR7+CD45RA+ naive T cells. These receptors were obtained from a human donor in good health. Some libraries in this study had Jurkat cell RNA spiked in.

Note on this clonotype: A much larger clone differs from this one at a single base, so this may be a read error. The chain employs TRBV18 and TRBJ2-3; D possibly corresponds to TRBD2 (5 bases). The V end lost 6 bases, the J end lost 4 bases, and 23 bases lay between the germline ends. In germline, CDR1 is KGHSH, CDR2 LQKENI. This CDR3 has 17 residues. The CDR3 bases are TGTGCCAGCTCCCGAAAGATGGAGAGACTAATCGCAGATACGCAGTATTTT. Amino acid sequence: CASSRKMERLIADTQYF.

This clonotype has ten or more counts. The CDR3: CASSFSFSRGGYTF. CDR3 DNA: TGTGCCAGCAGCTTCTCTTTCTCGAGGGGTGGCTACACCTTC. The gene calls are TRBV7-9 and TRBJ1-2; a possible D gene is TRBD1 (5 bases). The CDR3 runs 14 residues. Trimming took 3 bases from V and 7 from J, leaving 15 bases between them. CDR1 SEHNR and CDR2 FQNEAQ come from the germline V gene (reference sequence).

This clonotype was recorded many times. The gene calls are TRBV12-3 or TRBV12-4 and TRBJ2-2, with 10 bases that match TRBD1. This CDR3 spans 15 amino acids. V gave up 6 bases and J gave up 5 bases; unmatched junction bases: 6. DNA for the CDR3: TGTGCCAGCAGAGGCCGGGACAGGGGTACCGGGGAGCTGTTTTTT. Translating gives CASRGRDRGTGELFF.

This clonotype was counted many times. The V gene is TRBV27, the J gene TRBJ2-2; D might be TRBD2 (5 bases). Per germline, CDR1 MNHEY and CDR2 SMNVEV (reference sequence). Trimming pared 2 bases from V and 2 bases from J, leaving 9 bases between. The CDR3 consists of 15 residues. The CDR3 sequence is CASSLQRRNTGELFF. CDR3 in DNA: TGTGCCAGCAGTTTACAGCGGAGAAACACCGGGGAGCTGTTTTTT.

This clonotype was found many times. The chain recombines TRBV7-3 with TRBJ1-1, with D perhaps TRBD1 (5 bases). Per the germline V gene, CDR1 is SGHTA and CDR2 is FQGTGA. The CDR3 runs 17 residues. The V end lost 1 base, the J end lost 0 bases, and 15 bases lay between the germline ends. As DNA, the CDR3 is TGTGCCAGCAGCTTAATGGGGGTGAGGGAGATGAACACTGAAGCTTTCTTT. Encoded protein: CASSLMGVREMNTEAFF.

The count of this clonotype is one. It may be a read error: a sequence one base away is much more abundant. The genes are TRBV14 and TRBJ2-2; 9 nucleotides line up with TRBD2. Trimming cost V 2 bases and J 7 bases; bases outside gene matches: 8. This CDR3 is 16 amino acids long. Germline V gene lookup returns CDR1 SGHDN and CDR2 FVKESK. The CDR3 nucleotides read TGTGCCAGCAGCCAATCAAGTCAGCGGGAGGACGGGGAGCTGTTTTTT. This encodes CASSQSSQREDGELFF.

This clonotype has at least ten counts. V gene TRBV4-2 combines with J gene TRBJ1-1; D might be TRBD1 (6 bases). Trimming pared 1 base from V and 7 bases from J, leaving 13 bases between. Per germline, CDR1 LGHNA and CDR2 YNFKEQ. CDR3 length: 14 residues. This chain's CDR3 is CASSQGGGQIEAFF. The CDR3 DNA sequence: TGTGCCAGCAGCCAAGGTGGGGGGCAGATTGAAGCTTTCTTT.

This clonotype was seen repeatedly, ten times or more. V usage is TRBV9 and J usage is TRBJ2-5; 10 bases agree with TRBD1. Germline V gene sequence: CDR1 SGDLS, CDR2 YYNGEE. The CDR3 extends over 16 amino acids. Unmatched junction bases numbered 11, after V lost 4 bases and J lost 5 bases. CDR3 DNA sequence: TGTGCCAGCAGCCCATGGGACAGGGGTGGATATGAGACCCAGTACTTC. Its translation: CASSPWDRGGYETQYF.

This clonotype showed up many times. V is TRBV28 and J is TRBJ2-7, with 9 bases fitting TRBD1. Germline CDR1 MDHEN, CDR2 SYDVKM. This CDR3 has 15 amino acids. J gave up 2 bases and V 5 bases, and 7 bases lay outside the gene matches. CDR3: CASSPPGTGTYEQYF. DNA for the CDR3: TGTGCCAGCAGTCCACCCGGGACAGGGACCTACGAGCAGTACTTC.

This clonotype was detected ten times or more. The chain has TRBV24-1 and TRBJ2-3, with 7 positions matching TRBD1. CDR3 length: 16 residues. CDR1 and CDR2 (germline): KGHDR, SFDVKD. Trimming removed 2 bases from V and 0 bases from J; junction bases left unmatched: 4. CDR3 residues: CATSDWDSTSTDTQYF. CDR3 nucleotides: TGTGCCACCAGTGATTGGGACAGTACTAGCACAGATACGCAGTATTTT.